This TCR beta chain came from a study of naive and memory T cell subsets. Findings of the study overall: Especially in CD8 cells, naive repertoires contained a few larger clonotypes, possibly CD45RA-re-expressing memory cells.

Both TRBC1 and TRBC2 were covered by a beta constant-region primer of two equimolar oligonucleotides. The ligated cDNA underwent four PCR rounds using SP2 and nested alpha and beta constant-region primers. TCRdb reprocessed the UMI-ligation and nested PCR reads via MiXCR and lists one record per CDR3 protein. The sample carries approximately 140,000 distinct CDR3 sequences, about 23% recorded once. The CDR3 covers 15 residues. Germline V lookup: CDR1 SGHAT, CDR2 FQNNGV. Between the trimmed V and J ends, which lost 6 bases and 7 bases, there was a span of 22 bases. At least ten counts were recorded for this clonotype. No antigen is known for it.

The sequenced material came from naive CD4+ T cells from blood. The rearrangement links TRBV11-2 to TRBJ2-7, with D maybe TRBD1 (6 bases). The clonotype was recovered from a human donor in good health. CDR3 residues: CASRLPGQPSGEQYF. The CDR3, as DNA: TGTGCCAGCAGATTACCGGGACAACCGTCTGGGGAGCAGTACTTC.